The 18 T cell receptor beta chains below all came from one sample that was sequenced in a study of cytomegalovirus exposure and HLA in healthy donors. 60 Vbeta and 13 Jbeta primers were used in PCR. Here immunoSEQ multiplex PCR was the method, and the copy in TCRdb shows in-frame clones only, minus some. Of approximately 150,000 clones in the sample, roughly 72% were seen once. Sequenced sample: PBMCs. The receptors were sampled from a middle-aged man in good health and CMV-seronegative.

This clone was seen a few times. The gene calls are TRBV7-2 and TRBJ1-4, with TRBD1 matching 8 bases. Germline V gene data show CDR1 as SGHTA and CDR2 as FQGNSA. This CDR3 region has 15 residues. The V segment lost 5 bases and the J segment 4 bases; nucleotides outside the gene matches: 6. Here the CDR3 reads CASSPGQGRNEKLFF. The CDR3 DNA follows: TGTGCCAGCAGCCCCGGACAGGGCCGTAATGAAAAACTGTTTTTT.

The rearrangement uses TRBV27 and TRBJ2-7; D is perhaps TRBD1 (5 bases). This CDR3 spans 17 amino acids. CDR1 MNHEY and CDR2 SMNVEV come from the germline V gene (reference sequence). Trimming removed 0 bases at V and 0 bases at J, with 15 bases between. CDR3 region: CASSLSIRQSSSYEQYF. The CDR3 DNA reads as TGTGCCAGCAGTTTATCGATACGACAGTCAAGCTCCTACGAGCAGTACTTC.

The chain has TRBV4-3 and TRBJ1-5, with a tentative D call TRBD1 (5 bases). V was pared by 0 bases and J by 7 bases, with 10 bases between. The germline V gene has CDR1 LGHNA and CDR2 YSLEER. The CDR3 covers 14 residues. This CDR3 is CASSQEAGPQPQHF. DNA for the CDR3: TGCGCCAGCAGCCAAGAAGCAGGGCCCCAGCCCCAGCATTTT.

CDR3 coding DNA: TGTGCCAGCAGCCCCCCAGGCGCAGGGTCGGTGGAGGGCTACACCTTC. The encoded protein is CASSPPGAGSVEGYTF. The genes are TRBV7-2 and TRBJ1-2; perhaps TRBD1 as D (5 bases). Deletions cut 5 bases from V and 8 bases from J, with 24 bases between. The CDR3 is 16 residues long. Per the germline V gene, CDR1 is SGHTA and CDR2 is FQGNSA.

The chain combines TRBV7-2 with TRBJ1-1; possibly TRBD1 for D (5 bases). The CDR3 contains 15 residues. Germline assignment: CDR1 SGHTA and CDR2 FQGNSA. V lost 5 bases to trimming and J lost 1 base, with 14 bases between them. CDR3 sequence (DNA): TGTGCCAGCAGCCTACTGACAGTTCCGAACACTGAAGCTTTCTTT. It translates to CASSLLTVPNTEAFF.

The chain carries TRBV15 and TRBJ2-6; perhaps TRBD1 as D (5 bases). Germline V gives CDR1 LNHNV, CDR2 YYDKDF (reference sequence). The CDR3 is made up of 16 amino acids. The ends were cut back, 1 base at V and 1 base at J, with 8 bases in the middle. The chain's CDR3 is CATSRATGSGANVLTF. The DNA for the CDR3 is TGTGCCACCAGCAGAGCCACAGGTTCTGGGGCCAACGTCCTGACTTTC. The whole variable domain, filled in from reference TRBV15 and TRBJ2-6, reads DAMVIQNPRYQVTQFGKPVTLSCSQTLNHNVMYWYQQKSSQAPKLLFHYYDKDFNNEADTPDNFQSRRPNTSFCFLDIRSPGLGDTAMYLCATSRATGSGANVLTFGAGSRLTVL.

This clone has more than one count but fewer than ten. V and J are TRBV5-1 and TRBJ1-5; maybe TRBD1 (5 bases). Trimming removed 4 bases at V and 3 bases at J, with 14 bases between. Germline CDR1 SGHRS, CDR2 YFSETQ. The CDR3 sequence is 15 residues long. The CDR3 reads CASSPGGGDNQPQHF. CDR3 sequence (DNA): TGCGCCAGCAGCCCCGGGGGGGGTGACAATCAGCCCCAGCATTTT.

The chain links TRBV5-1 to TRBJ2-5; perhaps TRBD2 as D (6 bases). CDR1 is SGHRS and CDR2 is YFSETQ in the germline V gene. Deletions cut 0 bases from V and 5 bases from J, with 17 bases between. The CDR3 covers 16 residues. The CDR3 spells CASSLAGAGLGETQYF. The CDR3, as DNA: TGCGCCAGCAGCTTGGCCGGGGCGGGGCTAGGGGAGACCCAGTACTTC.

V usage is TRBV6-1 and J usage is TRBJ1-1; the D gene is possibly TRBD1 (5 bases). CDR1 is MNHNS and CDR2 is SASEGT in the germline V gene. Trimming took 0 bases from V and 3 from J, leaving 14 bases between them. The CDR3 consists of 16 residues. The CDR3 nucleotides are TGTGCCAGCAGTGAAGCGCTTTTCAGGGAGGACACTGAAGCTTTCTTT. Amino acids: CASSEALFREDTEAFF.

This clone turned up a few times. The rearrangement uses TRBV2 and TRBJ2-7, with 8 bases identical to TRBD1. V was clipped by 4 bases and J by 4 bases; unmatched bases: 9. Germline CDR1 is SNHLY and CDR2 is FYNNEI. The CDR3 length is 15 residues. CDR3 amino acids: CASSVGQGLAYEQYF. The CDR3 region has the DNA TGTGCCAGCAGTGTAGGACAGGGTCTTGCGTACGAGCAGTACTTC. Full variable domain (missing parts from reference TRBV2 and TRBJ2-7): EPEVTQTPSHQVTQMGQEVILRCVPISNHLYFYWYRQILGQKVEFLVSFYNNEISEKSEIFDDQFSVERPDGSNFTLKIRSTKLEDSAMYFCASSVGQGLAYEQYFGPGTRLTVT.

The DNA of the CDR3 is TGCGCCAGCAGCTCCGAAGGTGGCGGGGCCCATTACCAGTACTTC. It translates to CASSSEGGGAHYQYF. The rearrangement joins TRBV5-1 to TRBJ2-5, with D possibly matching TRBD2 (6 bases). Germline V gene sequence: CDR1 SGHRS, CDR2 YFSETQ. Trimming took off 3 bases at V and 10 bases at J, with 22 bases between the two ends. This CDR3 is 15 amino acids long.

This sequence joins TRBV6-5 and TRBJ2-3, with TRBD2 as a possible D gene (5 bases). Trimming removed 2 bases from V and 5 bases from J, with 14 bases in between. The CDR3 length is 15 residues. The germline V gene has CDR1 MNHEY and CDR2 SVGAGI. CDR3 coding DNA: TGTGCCAGCAGTTACGGCGTCCTAGCTGGAGATACGCAGTATTTT. This codes for CASSYGVLAGDTQYF.

This chain connects TRBV7-6 to TRBJ1-2, with D perhaps matching TRBD1 (5 bases). The CDR3 totals 13 residues. V lost 5 bases, J lost 4 bases, and 11 bases lay in between. The V gene's germline CDR1 is SGHVS and CDR2 FNYEAQ. The CDR3 protein is CASSPGGGYGYTF. As DNA, the CDR3 is TGTGCCAGCAGCCCGGGCGGGGGCTATGGCTACACCTTC.

This rearrangement joins TRBV30 to TRBJ1-3; weak D call: TRBD1 (6 bases). CDR1 is GTSNPN and CDR2 is SVGIG in the germline V gene (reference sequence). V lost 1 base, J lost 4 bases, and 20 bases lay in between. The CDR3 loop spans 17 amino acids. The CDR3 nucleotides are TGTGCCTGGAGTGGGGTCGGCGACAGGATTTACGGAAACACCATATATTTT. Protein product: CAWSGVGDRIYGNTIYF.

V gene TRBV6-1 combines with J gene TRBJ2-7; 7 bases fit TRBD1. The CDR3 is 15 residues long. The germline gives CDR1 MNHNS, CDR2 SASEGT. The trim removed 4 bases at V and 5 bases at J, leaving 11 bases unmatched. The CDR3 region is CASSGRQGNLDEQYF. For the CDR3, the DNA is TGTGCCAGCAGTGGACGACAGGGCAATCTGGACGAGCAGTACTTC.

This rearrangement joins TRBV2 to TRBJ1-2; D is perhaps TRBD1 (5 bases). Trimming stripped 4 bases from V and 4 bases from J, with 10 bases between. The CDR3 contains 13 residues. Per germline, CDR1 SNHLY and CDR2 FYNNEI. This CDR3 reads CASSAAGLYGYTF. As DNA, the CDR3 is TGTGCCAGCAGTGCTGCGGGACTCTATGGCTACACCTTC.

The rearrangement joins TRBV5-1 to TRBJ1-6, with 10 bases lining up with TRBD1. V trimming: 0 bases; J trimming: 9 bases; junction bases outside the gene matches: 3. The CDR3 has 15 residues. From germline, CDR1 is SGHRS and CDR2 YFSETQ. This chain's CDR3 is CASSLGTGGSSPLHF. CDR3 in DNA: TGCGCCAGCAGCTTGGGGACAGGGGGGTCTTCACCCCTCCACTTT.

CDR3 in DNA: TGTGCCAGCAGCTCCCCTGGCGAGGTAGGCACAGATACGCAGTATTTT. Translation gives CASSSPGEVGTDTQYF. J is TRBJ2-3 and V is TRBV13; D ambiguous. The CDR3 contains 16 residues. V lost 4 bases and J 1 base, leaving 15 bases between the germline ends. Germline CDR1 is PRHDT and CDR2 is FYEKMQ (reference sequence).